This entry describes one TCR beta chain. Alongside a J-beta primer mix, a sample-barcoded 5' primer served in a second PCR lasting about 6 to 11 cycles. TCRdb analysed the 5' RACE reads with MiXCR anew, one entry per CDR3 protein. This table holds over a million distinct CDR3 sequences, approximately 59% found once. This entry is derived from a study of blood T cells in healthy people across ages. Germline assignment: CDR1 MNHNY and CDR2 SVGAGI (reference sequence). There are 14 residues in the CDR3. Deletions cut 8 bases from V and 8 bases from J, with 21 bases between. The TCR sequence derives from a man aged 18 to 35 in good health. Sequencing was performed on blood. The chain carries TRBV6-6 and TRBJ1-2, with D unclear. CDR3 amino acids: CASYIPGELGGYTF. The CDR3 region has the DNA TGTGCCAGCTATATACCCGGGGAATTGGGCGGCTACACCTTC.